This T cell receptor beta chain originates from a study of control samples from healthy donors and cancer patients. The ends were cut back, 1 base at V and 5 bases at J, with 6 bases in the middle. Germline V lookup: CDR1 SGHAT, CDR2 FQDESV (reference sequence). CDR3 length equals 13 residues. This table comes from immunoSEQ multiplex PCR, and its TCRdb copy is limited to in-frame clones, with some not included. The sample has 25,000 to 35,000 clones, roughly 89% seen once; the top ten hold about 12%. This sequence was found in a man over 45 with lung cancer. Input material: PBMCs. J is TRBJ2-1 and V is TRBV11-1; D gene unclear. The CDR3, as DNA: TGTGCCAGCAGCTTAGAATATAACAATGAGCAGTTCTTC. Its translation: CASSLEYNNEQFF.